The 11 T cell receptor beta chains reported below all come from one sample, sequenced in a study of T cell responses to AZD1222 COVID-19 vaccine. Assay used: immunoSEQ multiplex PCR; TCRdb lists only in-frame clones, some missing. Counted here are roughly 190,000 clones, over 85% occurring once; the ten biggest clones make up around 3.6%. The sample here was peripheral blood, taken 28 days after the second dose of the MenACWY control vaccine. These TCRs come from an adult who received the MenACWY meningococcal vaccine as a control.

As DNA, the CDR3 is TGTGCCAGCAGTTACGCCAGACTAGCGCTGGAGCAGTTCTTC. This encodes CASSYARLALEQFF. This chain connects TRBV6-2 or TRBV6-3 to TRBJ2-1, with 8 nucleotides matching TRBD2. V was pared by 2 bases and J by 10 bases, with 7 bases of the junction left unmatched. CDR3 size: 14 residues. The germline V gene encodes CDR1 MNHEY and CDR2 SVGEGT.

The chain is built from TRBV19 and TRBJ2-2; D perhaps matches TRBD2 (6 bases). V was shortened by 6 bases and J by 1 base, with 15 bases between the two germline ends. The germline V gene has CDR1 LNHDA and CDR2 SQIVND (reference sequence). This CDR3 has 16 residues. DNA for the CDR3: TGTGCCAGTAGACCCCTTTTCGGGAGGAACACCGGGGAGCTGTTTTTT. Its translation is CASRPLFGRNTGELFF.

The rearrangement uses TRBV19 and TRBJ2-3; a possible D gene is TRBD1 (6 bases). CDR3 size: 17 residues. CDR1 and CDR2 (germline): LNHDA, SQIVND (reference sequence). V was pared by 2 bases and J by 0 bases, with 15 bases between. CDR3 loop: CASSILTGTLSTDTQYF. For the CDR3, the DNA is TGTGCCAGTAGTATACTGACCGGGACACTTAGCACAGATACGCAGTATTTT. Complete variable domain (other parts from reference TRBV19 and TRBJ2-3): DGGITQSPKYLFRKEGQNVTLSCEQNLNHDAMYWYRQDPGQGLRLIYYSQIVNDFQKGDIAEGYSVSREKKESFPLTVTSAQKNPTAFYLCASSILTGTLSTDTQYFGPGTRLTVL.

The CDR3 region is CASSPRGLWNEQFF. CDR3 sequence (DNA): TGCGCCAGCAGCCCTAGAGGTTTATGGAATGAGCAGTTCTTC. The rearrangement joins TRBV10-1 to TRBJ2-1; the D is unclear. V lost 6 bases and J lost 7, with 16 bases in between. The CDR3 is 14 amino acids. Germline values: CDR1 WNHNN, CDR2 SYGVQD (reference sequence).

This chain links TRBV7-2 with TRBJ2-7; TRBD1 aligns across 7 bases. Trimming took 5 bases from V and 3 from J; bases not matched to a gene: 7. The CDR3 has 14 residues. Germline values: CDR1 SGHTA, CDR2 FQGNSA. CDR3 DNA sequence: TGTGCCAGCAGCCTAGAAACAGGGGACTACGAGCAGTACTTC. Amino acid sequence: CASSLETGDYEQYF.

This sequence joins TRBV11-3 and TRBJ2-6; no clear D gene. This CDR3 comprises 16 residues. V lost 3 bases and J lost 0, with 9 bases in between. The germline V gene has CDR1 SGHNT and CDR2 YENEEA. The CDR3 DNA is TGTGCCAGCAGCTTTGGTAGTACCTCTGGGGCCAACGTCCTGACTTTC. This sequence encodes CASSFGSTSGANVLTF. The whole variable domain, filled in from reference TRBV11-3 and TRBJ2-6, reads EAGVVQSPRYKIIEKKQPVAFWCNPISGHNTLYWYLQNLGQGPELLIRYENEEAVDDSQLPKDRFSAERLKGVDSTLKIQPAELGDSAVYLCASSFGSTSGANVLTFGAGSRLTVL.

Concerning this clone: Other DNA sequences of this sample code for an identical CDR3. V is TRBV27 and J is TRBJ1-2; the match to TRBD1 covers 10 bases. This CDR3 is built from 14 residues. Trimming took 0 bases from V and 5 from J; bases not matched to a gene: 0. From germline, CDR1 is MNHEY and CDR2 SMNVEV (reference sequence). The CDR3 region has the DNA TGTGCCAGCAGTTTATCGGGACAGGGGTATGGCTACACCTTC. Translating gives CASSLSGQGYGYTF.

CDR3 amino acids: CASSSQGALTGELFF. In DNA form, the CDR3 reads TGTGCCAGCAGCTCCCAGGGGGCGCTTACCGGGGAGCTGTTTTTT. The chain couples TRBV6-2 or TRBV6-3 to TRBJ2-2; 8 positions agree with TRBD1. The V gene's germline CDR1 is MNHEY and CDR2 SVGEGT. This CDR3 spans 15 amino acids. The V segment lost 6 bases and the J segment 5 bases; nucleotides outside the gene matches: 8.

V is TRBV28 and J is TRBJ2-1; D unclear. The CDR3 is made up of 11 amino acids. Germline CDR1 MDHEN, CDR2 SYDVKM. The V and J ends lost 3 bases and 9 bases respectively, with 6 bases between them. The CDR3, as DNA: TGTGCCAGCAGTTTTCGGGCTGAGCAGTTCTTC. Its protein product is CASSFRAEQFF.

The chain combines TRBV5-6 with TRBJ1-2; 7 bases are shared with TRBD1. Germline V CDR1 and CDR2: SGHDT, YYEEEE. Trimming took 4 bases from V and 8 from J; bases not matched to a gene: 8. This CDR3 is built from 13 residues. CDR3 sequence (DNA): TGTGCCAGCAGCCCGGGGACAGCGTACGGCTACACCTTC. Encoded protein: CASSPGTAYGYTF.

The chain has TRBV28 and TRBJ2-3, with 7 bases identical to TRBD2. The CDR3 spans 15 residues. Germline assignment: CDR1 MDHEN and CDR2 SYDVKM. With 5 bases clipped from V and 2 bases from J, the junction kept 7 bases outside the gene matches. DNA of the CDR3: TGTGCCAGCAGTCTGGGGGAGCGGGACACAGATACGCAGTATTTT. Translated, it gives CASSLGERDTDTQYF.